This TCR beta chain comes out of a study of blood T cell repertoires in COVID-19. Sequencing used immunoSEQ multiplex PCR; TCRdb keeps in-frame clones, though not all of them. The sample holds a few hundred thousand clones, 70% to 90% seen once. Germline loops: CDR1 KGHDR, CDR2 SFDVKD. The CDR3 loop spans 17 amino acids. V shed 4 bases, J shed 4 bases, and the junction held 7 bases outside the gene matches. This TCR derives from a woman between 45 and 60 years old with acute or convalescent COVID-19. J is TRBJ2-2 and V is TRBV24-1; 11 bases line up with TRBD1. Sample: peripheral blood. CDR3 in amino acids: CATSDPGTGGLTGELFF. The CDR3 DNA reads as TGTGCCACCAGTGACCCCGGGACAGGGGGACTCACCGGGGAGCTGTTTTTT.